In this sample, the clone carrying this T cell receptor beta chain turned up once. The antigen is undetermined. TCRdb's table, derived via immunoSEQ multiplex PCR, lists solely in-frame clones and lacks some. Here the sample spans hundreds of thousands of clones, more than 95% being singletons. The data are from a study of shared clonotypes between healthy human individuals. Overall study: Each donor had three CD4 naive, three CD4 memory, two CD8 naive and one CD8 memory plate.

The CDR3 has 17 amino acids. Germline V gives CDR1 MDHEN, CDR2 SYDVKM. V was shortened by 5 bases and J by 9 bases, with 26 bases between the two germline ends. Whole-study results and caveats: Against clonotypes common to all four donors, non-shared ones had lower generation probabilities. Estimated richness was generally greater in naive than memory subsets. Although depth was large, rarefaction showed that sequencing of the sorted subsets was incomplete.

Material: naive CD4+ T cells sorted from blood. Subset denoted: CD45RA+ positively selected. The chain joins TRBV28 to TRBJ2-1; D gene unclear. The TCR was taken from a woman aged 25 to 39 in good health. The CDR3: CASSRAPVMVGRFEQFF. CDR3 nucleotides: TGTGCCAGCAGTCGAGCCCCGGTGATGGTAGGTCGCTTTGAGCAGTTCTTC.